These 26 T cell receptor beta chains came from one sample sequenced in a study of beta chain features in type 1 diabetes (dated by TCRdb to the late 2010s). The full study reports these points: A moderate but significant shortening of TCRB CDR3 length was observed in type 1 diabetes patients in all four CD4+ subsets.

Library method: the immunoSEQ multiplex PCR assay. The entire isolated RNA was reverse transcribed using the High Capacity cDNA Reverse Transcription Kit, and thus expressed TCRB transcripts were sequenced. The table comes from immuneACCESS by way of TCRdb, which keeps in-frame sequences with V and J called. Part of the clones is missing from these tables; in studies checked, under half for an unresolved V gene and the rest for unknown reasons. In all, the sample holds roughly 300,000 clones, and approximately 9.9% of those were seen once. Of the sample, roughly 0.99% is held by the ten largest clones. Their recognized antigens are unknown. Sequenced: central memory CD4+ T cells from blood. These receptors were collected from a man between 25 and 39 years old with type 1 diabetes.

The sample holds many counts of this clone. The V call is TRBV7-9, the J call TRBJ1-1; possible D gene TRBD1, 6 bases. Trimming took off 7 bases at V and 7 bases at J, with 10 bases between the two ends. There are 11 residues in the CDR3. Per the germline V gene, CDR1 is SEHNR and CDR2 is FQNEAQ (reference sequence). CDR3: CASKQGIEAFF. Written as DNA, the CDR3 is TGTGCCAGCAAACAGGGAATTGAAGCTTTCTTT. The complete variable domain, with remaining parts taken from reference TRBV7-9 and TRBJ1-1, reads DTGVSQNPRHKITKRGQNVTFRCDPISEHNRLYWYRQTLGQGPEFLTYFQNEAQLEKSRLLSDRFSAERPKGSFSTLEIQRTEQGDSAMYLCASKQGIEAFFGQGTRLTVV.

J is TRBJ2-5 and V is TRBV18; unclear D gene. This CDR3 is built from 11 residues. Deletions cut 5 bases from V and 3 bases from J, with 4 bases between. Germline CDR1 is KGHSH and CDR2 is LQKENI. Written as DNA, the CDR3 is TGTGCCAGCTCAACTAAAGAGACCCAGTACTTC. This codes for CASSTKETQYF.

This clone was observed a few times. The DNA for the CDR3 is TGTGCCACCGAGGACAGGATTTTTGGAAACACCATATATTTT. Translation gives CATEDRIFGNTIYF. V is TRBV19 and J is TRBJ1-3; the match to TRBD1 covers 7 bases. CDR3 size: 14 residues. V lost 10 bases, J lost 3 bases, and 9 bases stayed unmatched. Looked up from germline, CDR1 is LNHDA and CDR2 is SQIVND (reference sequence).

This clone was picked up a small number of times. The chain uses TRBV10-2 and TRBJ2-5; D possibly corresponds to TRBD2 (7 bases). Germline V gene data show CDR1 as WSHSY and CDR2 as SAAADI. Deletions cut 8 bases from V and 5 bases from J, with 18 bases between. The CDR3 is 14 residues long. The DNA for the CDR3 is TGCGCCAGCCGACCGTCGGCGGGGGCGGAGACCCAGTACTTC. Encoded protein: CASRPSAGAETQYF.

This clone was seen many times. The rearrangement links TRBV23-1 to TRBJ2-7; weak D call: TRBD1 (7 bases). TRBV23-1 is assigned to the ORF class and has an uncertain function. The CDR3 has 15 residues. Trimming removed 4 bases at V and 1 base at J, with 14 bases between. CDR3 in amino acids: CASSPPGGISYEQYF. The CDR3 DNA reads TGCGCCAGCAGTCCGCCAGGGGGGATATCCTACGAGCAGTACTTC.

This clone occurred many times. The genes are TRBV7-2 and TRBJ2-1, with D possibly being TRBD2 (5 bases). This CDR3 is 15 amino acids long. Germline CDR1 reads SGHTA; CDR2 reads FQGNSA. Trimming stripped 4 bases from V and 2 bases from J, with 12 bases between. DNA for the CDR3: TGTGCCAGCAGCTATTCAGAGGGTACCTACAATGAGCAGTTCTTC. This codes for CASSYSEGTYNEQFF.

The chain carries TRBV9 and TRBJ2-5; D could derive from TRBD1 or TRBD2 (5 bases each). The CDR3 loop spans 14 amino acids. V was cut by 4 bases and J by 1 base, with 11 bases left in between. Looked up from germline, CDR1 is SGDLS and CDR2 is YYNGEE. CDR3 bases: TGTGCCAGCAGCCCATCCGGGACCCAAGAGACCCAGTACTTC. It codes for CASSPSGTQETQYF.

This clone was detected a few times. This chain connects TRBV30 to TRBJ1-1; D gene unclear. Germline V CDR1 and CDR2: GTSNPN, SVGIG (reference sequence). The CDR3 is 13 residues long. In DNA form, the CDR3 reads TGTGCTCTGGAAATGGGAGAGAACACTGAAGCTTTCTTT. Protein: CALEMGENTEAFF.

This clone was observed a few times. This chain links TRBV18 with TRBJ1-1, with TRBD1 matching over 8 bases. Germline lookup yields CDR1 KGHSH and CDR2 LQKENI. V shed 3 bases, J shed 0 bases, and the junction held 12 bases outside the gene matches. This CDR3 spans 18 amino acids. In nucleotides, the CDR3 is TGTGCCAGCTCACCCTTCCTTCGGACAGGGAGTGTGAACACTGAAGCTTTCTTT. Its protein product is CASSPFLRTGSVNTEAFF. Together with reference TRBV18 and TRBJ1-1, the CDR3 gives the full variable domain: NAGVMQNPRHLVRRRGQEARLRCSPMKGHSHVYWYRQLPEEGLKFMVYLQKENIIDESGMPKERFSAEFPKEGPSILRIQQVVRGDSAAYFCASSPFLRTGSVNTEAFFGQGTRLTVV.

The rearrangement links TRBV6-6 to TRBJ1-2, with TRBD1 as a possible D gene (5 bases). CDR1 is MNHNY, CDR2 SVGAGI, per germline (reference sequence). Trimming cost V 6 bases and J 1 base, with 9 bases left between them. CDR3 size: 13 residues. CDR3 sequence: CASRQGVNYGYTF. Here the CDR3 DNA reads TGTGCCAGCAGGCAGGGAGTTAACTATGGCTACACCTTC.

This chain uses TRBV4-3 with TRBJ1-3; a weak D match, TRBD1 (5 bases). The length of the CDR3 is 15 residues. Germline-derived CDR1 and CDR2 are LGHNA and YSLEER. Trimming cost V 0 bases and J 0 bases, with 6 bases left between them. The CDR3, as DNA: TGCGCCAGCAGCCAAGATGGGACCTCTGGAAACACCATATATTTT. This sequence encodes CASSQDGTSGNTIYF.

A few counts support this clone. This chain's CDR3 is CSATKQETQYF. The CDR3 DNA follows: TGCAGTGCTACCAAGCAGGAGACCCAGTACTTC. This chain links TRBV20-1 with TRBJ2-5; D is undetermined. V was clipped by 4 bases and J by 5 bases, with 8 bases between them. The CDR3 runs to 11 residues. CDR1 and CDR2 (germline): DFQATT, SNEGSKA (reference sequence).

This clone was observed a few times. The chain couples TRBV9 to TRBJ2-7; D is unresolved. This CDR3 spans 15 amino acids. The V and J ends lost 0 bases and 0 bases respectively, with 10 bases between them. Germline V gene sequence: CDR1 SGDLS, CDR2 YYNGEE. CDR3 in amino acids: CASSVAALSSYEQYF. The DNA for the CDR3 is TGTGCCAGCAGCGTAGCAGCATTGAGCTCCTACGAGCAGTACTTC.

CDR3: CASSPRGDRNTGELFF. CDR3 nucleotides: TGTGCCAGCAGTCCAAGAGGGGACAGGAACACCGGGGAGCTGTTTTTT. This chain uses TRBV2 with TRBJ2-2, with TRBD1 identical over 7 bases. Germline V gives CDR1 SNHLY, CDR2 FYNNEI. This CDR3 is built from 16 residues. Losses at the gene ends were 5 bases for V and 1 base for J; bases not matched to a gene: 7. The variable domain in full, completed from reference TRBV2 and TRBJ2-2, reads EPEVTQTPSHQVTQMGQEVILRCVPISNHLYFYWYRQILGQKVEFLVSFYNNEISEKSEIFDDQFSVERPDGSNFTLKIRSTKLEDSAMYFCASSPRGDRNTGELFFGEGSRLTVL.

The chain recombines TRBV23-1 with TRBJ2-7, with TRBD2 matching 8 bases. TRBV23-1 is identified as an open reading frame with a role that is uncertain. CDR3 length: 16 amino acids. Unmatched junction bases numbered 11, after V lost 4 bases and J lost 3 bases. CDR3 sequence (DNA): TGCGCCAGCAGTCTCTATCGGGAGGGAGGATGCTACGAGCAGTACTTC. Amino acid sequence: CASSLYREGGCYEQYF.

J is TRBJ1-6 and V is TRBV18, with D uncertain. The germline V and J ends were trimmed by 3 bases and 6 bases, with 6 bases remaining between them. From germline, CDR1 is KGHSH and CDR2 LQKENI. The CDR3 sequence is 13 residues long. CDR3 region: CASSPETNSPLHF. In DNA, the CDR3 is TGTGCCAGCTCACCGGAAACTAATTCACCCCTCCACTTT.

This clone came up a few times. The genes are TRBV10-3 and TRBJ1-5, with D possibly being TRBD1 (6 bases). Looked up from germline, CDR1 is ENHRY and CDR2 is SYGVKD. This CDR3 has 13 amino acids. V was cut by 10 bases and J by 4 bases, with 14 bases left in between. CDR3 DNA sequence: TGTGCCAGCAGGGGCTCAGGGAATCAGCCCCAGCATTTT. It is translated as CASRGSGNQPQHF.

This clone has a handful of counts. J is TRBJ2-3 and V is TRBV18; TRBD1 matches 7 bases. Germline lookup yields CDR1 KGHSH and CDR2 LQKENI. V lost 0 bases to trimming and J lost 0 bases; unmatched junction nucleotides: 6. This CDR3 region has 17 residues. The CDR3 loop is CASSPPGQATSTDTQYF. The CDR3 DNA reads TGTGCCAGCTCACCACCCGGACAGGCCACTAGCACAGATACGCAGTATTTT.

The chain recombines TRBV28 with TRBJ2-7, with D perhaps given as TRBD1 or TRBD2 (5 bases each). Germline values: CDR1 MDHEN, CDR2 SYDVKM. The CDR3 is 15 amino acids. Trimming stripped 4 bases from V and 2 bases from J, with 15 bases between. The CDR3 here is CASSSSGTDPYEQYF. The CDR3 DNA sequence: TGTGCCAGCAGTTCTTCCGGGACCGACCCCTACGAGCAGTACTTC. The complete variable domain, with remaining parts taken from reference TRBV28 and TRBJ2-7, reads DVKVTQSSRYLVKRTGEKVFLECVQDMDHENMFWYRQDPGLGLRLIYFSYDVKMKEKGDIPEGYSVSREKKERFSLILESASTNQTSMYLCASSSSGTDPYEQYFGPGTRLTVT.

This chain connects TRBV5-6 to TRBJ1-2, with a tentative D call TRBD1 (5 bases). The CDR3 totals 11 residues. The germline CDR1 and CDR2 sequences are SGHDT and YYEEEE. Trimming removed 8 bases at V and 4 bases at J, with 9 bases between. This CDR3 reads CASSGGYGYTF. The CDR3 bases are TGTGCCAGTAGCGGGGGCTATGGCTACACCTTC.

In its sample, this clone was seen a few times. The rearrangement links TRBV9 to TRBJ1-3, with D unclear. CDR1 SGDLS and CDR2 YYNGEE come from the germline V gene. The CDR3 contains 15 residues. Trimming stripped 4 bases from V and 1 base from J, with 12 bases between. As DNA, the CDR3 is TGTGCCAGCAGCCCACTGAAGGATTCTGGAAACACCATATATTTT. As protein: CASSPLKDSGNTIYF.

The rearrangement joins TRBV28 to TRBJ2-1, with 11 bases aligning to TRBD2. V was pared by 5 bases and J by 5 bases, with 2 bases of the junction left unmatched. The CDR3 has 14 amino acids. CDR1 is MDHEN, CDR2 SYDVKM, per germline. The CDR3 loop reads CASSASGGNNEQFF. CDR3 sequence (DNA): TGTGCCAGCAGTGCTAGCGGGGGGAACAATGAGCAGTTCTTC.

In its sample, this clone was seen a few times. The chain links TRBV5-4 to TRBJ2-2; D is unclear. The V and J ends lost 2 bases and 3 bases respectively, with 8 bases between them. The germline V gene has CDR1 SGHNT and CDR2 YYREEE (reference sequence). This CDR3 has 14 amino acids. CDR3 region: CASSFLSDTGELFF. In nucleotides, the CDR3 is TGTGCCAGCAGCTTCCTAAGCGACACCGGGGAGCTGTTTTTT. Full variable domain (missing parts from reference TRBV5-4 and TRBJ2-2): ETGVTQSPTHLIKTRGQQVTLRCSSQSGHNTVSWYQQALGQGPQFIFQYYREEENGRGNFPPRFSGLQFPNYSSELNVNALELDDSALYLCASSFLSDTGELFFGEGSRLTVL.

This clone was counted between two and nine times. The J gene is TRBJ2-5, the V gene TRBV4-3; 8 bases are a match to TRBD1. CDR3 size: 16 residues. V shed 2 bases, J shed 4 bases, and the junction held 9 bases outside the gene matches. CDR1 LGHNA and CDR2 YSLEER come from the germline V gene. This CDR3 is CASSQQIEQGGETQYF. In DNA form, the CDR3 reads TGCGCCAGCAGCCAACAGATTGAACAGGGGGGAGAGACCCAGTACTTC.

V is TRBV27 and J is TRBJ2-1; 10 bases are a match to TRBD2. V trimming: 5 bases; J trimming: 4 bases; junction bases outside the gene matches: 5. CDR1 is MNHEY, CDR2 SMNVEV, per germline (reference sequence). This CDR3 has 15 amino acids. This chain's CDR3 is CASSGLADIYNEQFF. CDR3 DNA sequence: TGTGCCAGCAGTGGACTAGCGGATATATACAATGAGCAGTTCTTC.

As to this clone: The sample has other DNA sequences that encode this CDR3 too. This chain's CDR3 is CASSERETQYF. Here the CDR3 DNA reads TGTGCCAGCAGTGAAAGAGAGACCCAGTACTTC. V and J are TRBV2 and TRBJ2-5; D call uncertain. The CDR3 runs 11 residues. Germline V lookup: CDR1 SNHLY, CDR2 FYNNEI. Trimming took off 2 bases at V and 4 bases at J, with 2 bases between the two ends. The variable domain in full, with the rest retrieved from reference TRBV2 and TRBJ2-5, is EPEVTQTPSHQVTQMGQEVILRCVPISNHLYFYWYRQILGQKVEFLVSFYNNEISEKSEIFDDQFSVERPDGSNFTLKIRSTKLEDSAMYFCASSERETQYFGPGTRLLVL.